This T cell receptor beta chain was sequenced in a study of blood T cell repertoires in COVID-19. The overall study: Donors in the United States, Italy and Spain gave samples during acute or convalescent COVID-19. Sources were T cells, B-cell-depleted T cells, or PBMCs; the material itself was cDNA or gDNA.

V shed 3 bases and J shed 5 bases, with 10 bases lying between them. CDR3 length: 13 amino acids. Germline CDR1 is SGHTA and CDR2 is FQGNSA. Per the authors' pipeline: Cell counts per sample came from amplifying reference gene primers. Clones were read by immunoSEQ multiplex PCR, and TCRdb kept only the in-frame ones, dropping some. The V and J calls and clone size are taken from that table; D and trimming were inferred from the DNA. The sample includes approximately 330,000 clones, approximately 88% seen only once; the top ten take 9.9%. The sequencing sample was made of peripheral blood. This chain links TRBV7-2 with TRBJ1-1, with unresolved D. This receptor was taken from a man younger than 40 with COVID-19, enrolled during active disease. The chain's CDR3 is CASSFGSGTEAFF. As DNA, the CDR3 is TGTGCCAGCAGCTTTGGAAGCGGTACTGAAGCTTTCTTT.